Presented here are 30 T cell receptor beta chains from one specimen sequenced in a study of a mutant IDH1 vaccine in newly diagnosed glioma. Their cognate antigens are unknown. Time point in this sample: week 35, safety follow-up. Vaccination used 300 ug of mutant IDH1 20-mer peptide per dose, with topical imiquimod. Profiled with immunoSEQ multiplex PCR; TCRdb holds only in-frame clones, not every one. The sample records fewer than 70,000 clones, around 90% being singletons. Sequencing used PBMCs, obtained from a glioma patient whose treatment included an IDH1 peptide vaccine. Source of these receptors: a young man with glioma.

The chain employs TRBV6-1 and TRBJ1-1; D unresolved. This CDR3 region has 13 residues. From germline, CDR1 is MNHNS and CDR2 SASEGT. With 8 bases removed from V and 7 bases from J, the gap between germline ends came to 17 bases. The CDR3 nucleotides are TGTGCCAGCCAAAGGGTTGCACGATATGAAGCTTTCTTT. Protein: CASQRVARYEAFF.

The chain uses TRBV28 and TRBJ2-1, with 9 nucleotides matching TRBD1. The CDR3 totals 17 residues. V lost 6 bases and J lost 1; bases outside the gene matches: 10. Germline V gives CDR1 MDHEN, CDR2 SYDVKM. CDR3: CASSRIQGATSYNEQFF. In nucleotides, the CDR3 is TGTGCCAGCAGCCGTATACAGGGGGCTACGTCCTACAATGAGCAGTTCTTC.

This clone was seen only a few times. The chain carries TRBV4-3 and TRBJ1-1; TRBD1 might be the D (5 bases). The V gene's germline CDR1 is LGHNA and CDR2 YSLEER. V was clipped by 1 base and J by 2 bases, with 23 bases between them. The CDR3 loop spans 19 amino acids. CDR3: CASSQAPYGARAINTEAFF. For the CDR3, the DNA is TGCGCCAGCAGCCAAGCGCCCTACGGGGCGAGAGCAATAAACACTGAAGCTTTCTTT.

V and J are TRBV28 and TRBJ1-5; TRBD1 might be the D (6 bases). Germline V gives CDR1 MDHEN, CDR2 SYDVKM. Trimming cost V 8 bases and J 7 bases, with 18 bases left between them. The CDR3 length is 14 residues. Here the CDR3 reads CASVGGGVHQPQHF. CDR3 nucleotide sequence: TGTGCCAGCGTGGGGGGCGGGGTTCACCAGCCCCAGCATTTT.

This clone was counted a single time. The chain joins TRBV6-1 to TRBJ2-7; D is undetermined. Germline values: CDR1 MNHNS, CDR2 SASEGT. The CDR3 sequence is 14 residues long. Trimming took 0 bases from V and 4 from J, leaving 10 bases between them. The CDR3 protein is CASSEAGPRYEQYF. The CDR3 DNA sequence: TGTGCCAGCAGTGAAGCAGGTCCAAGGTACGAGCAGTACTTC.

The J gene is TRBJ1-4, the V gene TRBV7-6; TRBD1 aligns across 7 bases. This CDR3 is built from 14 residues. Germline CDR1 SGHVS, CDR2 FNYEAQ. Trimming cost V 5 bases and J 4 bases; bases outside gene matches: 4. The CDR3 is CASSRQGHNEKLFF. The CDR3 region has the DNA TGTGCCAGCAGCCGACAGGGCCATAATGAAAAACTGTTTTTT.

V and J are TRBV28 and TRBJ2-1, with 9 bases aligning to TRBD1. The CDR3 spans 16 residues. The V gene's germline CDR1 is MDHEN and CDR2 SYDVKM. With 5 bases clipped from V and 5 bases from J, the junction kept 10 bases outside the gene matches. CDR3 in amino acids: CASSPPGQGNNNEQFF. CDR3 nucleotides: TGTGCCAGCAGTCCCCCGGGACAGGGTAATAACAATGAGCAGTTCTTC.

This chain uses TRBV7-9 with TRBJ2-1; tentatively, D is TRBD2 (6 bases). Germline loops: CDR1 SEHNR, CDR2 FQNEAQ (reference sequence). V dropped 4 bases and J dropped 0 bases, with 13 bases sitting between them. This CDR3 has 16 residues. Here the CDR3 DNA reads TGTGCCAGCAGCTCGAACCGGGAGAGCTCCTACAATGAGCAGTTCTTC. It specifies CASSSNRESSYNEQFF.

The J gene is TRBJ2-7, the V gene TRBV18; the D call may be TRBD1 or TRBD2 (5 bases each). CDR1 is KGHSH, CDR2 LQKENI, per germline. This CDR3 is built from 13 residues. Trimming removed 6 bases from V and 3 bases from J, with 12 bases in between. The CDR3 region is CASSLRDHYEQYF. Here the CDR3 DNA reads TGTGCCAGCTCCCTCCGGGACCACTACGAGCAGTACTTC.

The rearrangement uses TRBV19 and TRBJ2-5, with 12 bases identical to TRBD2. Trimming took 4 bases from V and 3 from J; bases not matched to a gene: 3. Germline assignment: CDR1 LNHDA and CDR2 SQIVND (reference sequence). The length of the CDR3 is 15 residues. In DNA, the CDR3 is TGTGCCAGTAGTAAGCTAGCGGGGGGGGAAGAGACCCAGTACTTC. It codes for CASSKLAGGEETQYF.

This chain connects TRBV10-3 to TRBJ1-6; 8 nucleotides line up with TRBD1. The V segment lost 6 bases and the J segment 7 bases; nucleotides outside the gene matches: 8. There are 15 residues in the CDR3. CDR1 is ENHRY and CDR2 is SYGVKD in the germline V gene. The CDR3 sequence is CAIRSATGGNSPLHF. Written as DNA, the CDR3 is TGTGCCATCAGGAGCGCCACAGGGGGGAATTCACCCCTCCACTTT.

The rearrangement joins TRBV6-5 to TRBJ2-7; D is perhaps TRBD1 or TRBD2 (5 bases each). Trimming pared 6 bases from V and 0 bases from J, leaving 12 bases between. Germline CDR1 is MNHEY and CDR2 is SVGAGI. The CDR3 sequence is 14 residues long. The CDR3 DNA sequence: TGTGCCAGCAGAACGGGACGGTCCTCCTACGAGCAGTACTTC. This gives the protein CASRTGRSSYEQYF.

This sequence joins TRBV5-1 and TRBJ1-3; 7 bases match TRBD1. Trimming cost V 4 bases and J 1 base; bases outside gene matches: 5. Germline CDR1 is SGHRS and CDR2 is YFSETQ. CDR3 length: 15 amino acids. This chain's CDR3 is CASSLTTGSGNTIYF. CDR3 nucleotide sequence: TGCGCCAGCAGCCTAACGACAGGGTCTGGAAACACCATATATTTT. The entire variable domain, with the rest obtained from reference TRBV5-1 and TRBJ1-3, is as follows: KAGVTQTPRYLIKTRGQQVTLSCSPISGHRSVSWYQQTPGQGLQFLFEYFSETQRNKGNFPGRFSGRQFSNSRSEMNVSTLELGDSALYLCASSLTTGSGNTIYFGEGSWLTVV.

The V gene is TRBV19, the J gene TRBJ1-6; a weak D match, TRBD1 (6 bases). Germline V gives CDR1 LNHDA, CDR2 SQIVND (reference sequence). Trimming shortened V by 5 bases and J by 8 bases, and 16 bases separated the two germline ends. This CDR3 spans 15 amino acids. The CDR3 loop is CASSFTGLVHSPLHF. The CDR3 nucleotides read TGTGCCAGTAGTTTCACAGGGCTCGTTCATTCACCCCTCCACTTT.

Turning to this clone: The same CDR3 is also encoded by other DNA sequences in this sample. This chain connects TRBV28 to TRBJ2-3; D uncertain. Per the germline V gene, CDR1 is MDHEN and CDR2 is SYDVKM. CDR3 length: 12 amino acids. V lost 5 bases and J lost 0, with 3 bases in between. CDR3 sequence: CASSTSTDTQYF. As DNA, the CDR3 is TGTGCCAGCAGTACTAGCACAGATACGCAGTATTTT.

The chain combines TRBV5-1 with TRBJ2-7; the D is unclear. Germline V gives CDR1 SGHRS, CDR2 YFSETQ. The V end lost 1 base, the J end lost 5 bases, and 10 bases lay between the germline ends. CDR3 length equals 13 residues. CDR3 DNA: TGCGCCAGCAGCTTGAATTGGGCTGACGAGCAGTACTTC. As protein: CASSLNWADEQYF. Variable domain in full (rest from reference TRBV5-1 and TRBJ2-7): KAGVTQTPRYLIKTRGQQVTLSCSPISGHRSVSWYQQTPGQGLQFLFEYFSETQRNKGNFPGRFSGRQFSNSRSEMNVSTLELGDSALYLCASSLNWADEQYFGPGTRLTVT.

The chain uses TRBV6-1 and TRBJ2-7, with TRBD1 matching over 9 bases. There are 13 residues in the CDR3. CDR1 is MNHNS and CDR2 is SASEGT in the germline V gene. Losses at the gene ends were 5 bases for V and 2 bases for J; bases not matched to a gene: 1. CDR3 amino acids: CASSHRGPYEQYF. The CDR3 DNA follows: TGTGCCAGCAGTCACAGGGGGCCCTACGAGCAGTACTTC.

This clone was detected only once. V and J are TRBV5-6 and TRBJ1-6; possibly TRBD1 for D (6 bases). Per germline, CDR1 SGHDT and CDR2 YYEEEE. Trimming left V 6 bases short and J 7 bases short, with 17 bases between. The CDR3 is 15 residues long. Written as DNA, the CDR3 is TGTGCCAGCAACTCGAGGGGGGGGAGAAATTCACCCCTCCACTTT. Translating gives CASNSRGGRNSPLHF. The full variable domain, in which reference TRBV5-6 and TRBJ1-6 provide the parts outside the CDR3, is DAGVTQSPTHLIKTRGQQVTLRCSPKSGHDTVSWYQQALGQGPQFIFQYYEEEERQRGNFPDRFSGHQFPNYSSELNVNALLLGDSALYLCASNSRGGRNSPLHFGNGTRLTVT.

The rearrangement joins TRBV7-9 to TRBJ2-2, with 8 bases matching TRBD2. The trim removed 5 bases at V and 1 base at J, leaving 3 bases unmatched. CDR1 is SEHNR and CDR2 is FQNEAQ in the germline V gene (reference sequence). There are 15 residues in the CDR3. CDR3 in amino acids: CASSILAENTGELFF. The CDR3, as DNA: TGTGCCAGCAGCATACTAGCGGAGAACACCGGGGAGCTGTTTTTT.

The chain uses TRBV5-8 and TRBJ1-6; no clear D. Trimming shortened V by 0 bases and J by 1 base, and 14 bases separated the two germline ends. Germline CDR1 SGHTS, CDR2 YDEGEE. CDR3 length equals 18 residues. CDR3 DNA: TGTGCCAGCAGCTTGGCCGGGAGCCCCAGTTCCTATAATTCACCCCTCCACTTT. Amino acid sequence: CASSLAGSPSSYNSPLHF.

The chain couples TRBV28 to TRBJ1-2; TRBD1 is a possible D gene (5 bases). Between the trimmed V and J ends, which lost 2 bases and 4 bases, there was a span of 8 bases. Germline loops: CDR1 MDHEN, CDR2 SYDVKM. CDR3 length: 13 amino acids. The CDR3 DNA reads TGTGCCAGCAGTTTACAGGGAGCCTATGGCTACACCTTC. This sequence encodes CASSLQGAYGYTF.

J is TRBJ1-1 and V is TRBV19; 7 bases are a match to TRBD1. Germline V gene data show CDR1 as LNHDA and CDR2 as SQIVND (reference sequence). This CDR3 is built from 13 residues. Trimming at V came to 8 bases and at J to 1 base, leaving 4 bases not matched to a gene. CDR3 residues: CASSQGQNTEAFF. The DNA for the CDR3 is TGTGCCAGTTCACAGGGGCAGAACACTGAAGCTTTCTTT. The variable domain in full, with the rest retrieved from reference TRBV19 and TRBJ1-1, is DGGITQSPKYLFRKEGQNVTLSCEQNLNHDAMYWYRQDPGQGLRLIYYSQIVNDFQKGDIAEGYSVSREKKESFPLTVTSAQKNPTAFYLCASSQGQNTEAFFGQGTRLTVV.

This clone occurred a few times. This sequence joins TRBV5-6 and TRBJ1-5; D perhaps matches TRBD1 (6 bases). There are 14 residues in the CDR3. Germline-derived CDR1 and CDR2 are SGHDT and YYEEEE. V was cut by 0 bases and J by 4 bases, with 8 bases left in between. The CDR3 nucleotides read TGTGCCAGCAGCTTGGCACAGGGAAATCAGCCCCAGCATTTT. Translation gives CASSLAQGNQPQHF. Full variable domain (outside the CDR3, taken from reference TRBV5-6 and TRBJ1-5): DAGVTQSPTHLIKTRGQQVTLRCSPKSGHDTVSWYQQALGQGPQFIFQYYEEEERQRGNFPDRFSGHQFPNYSSELNVNALLLGDSALYLCASSLAQGNQPQHFGDGTRLSIL.

The chain combines TRBV6-5 with TRBJ2-6, with 7 nucleotides matching TRBD1. Trimming took 4 bases from V and 2 from J; bases not matched to a gene: 5. The length of the CDR3 is 16 residues. CDR1 and CDR2 from the germline V gene are MNHEY and SVGAGI. The CDR3 region is CASSFSGGAGANVLTF. The CDR3 coding sequence is TGTGCCAGCAGTTTCTCAGGGGGTGCTGGGGCCAACGTCCTGACTTTC.

This chain links TRBV19 with TRBJ2-4, with TRBD1 identical over 10 bases. This CDR3 has 15 residues. V lost 0 bases to trimming and J lost 7 bases; unmatched junction nucleotides: 3. The germline V gene has CDR1 LNHDA and CDR2 SQIVND (reference sequence). As DNA, the CDR3 is TGTGCCAGTAGTATAGAGGGGACAGGGGAGAACATTCAGTACTTC. Residues: CASSIEGTGENIQYF.

The chain is built from TRBV9 and TRBJ2-2, with D perhaps TRBD1 (6 bases). The germline V and J ends were trimmed by 4 bases and 3 bases, with 16 bases remaining between them. The CDR3 totals 16 residues. Germline CDR1 and CDR2: SGDLS and YYNGEE. In nucleotides, the CDR3 is TGTGCCAGCAGCTTGGGACAAATCACTTACACCGGGGAGCTGTTTTTT. It translates to CASSLGQITYTGELFF.

The chain is built from TRBV5-8 and TRBJ2-3; unclear D gene. Germline CDR1 SGHTS, CDR2 YDEGEE. Trimming pared 4 bases from V and 0 bases from J, leaving 6 bases between. The CDR3 is 13 amino acids. The CDR3: CASSPKSTDTQYF. CDR3 DNA sequence: TGTGCCAGCAGCCCAAAAAGCACAGATACGCAGTATTTT.

CDR3 sequence (DNA): TGTGCCAGCAGTTACGGGACAGGGTGGAATGAAGCTTTCTTT. Translated, it gives CASSYGTGWNEAFF. The V gene is TRBV6-6, the J gene TRBJ1-1; 9 bases line up with TRBD1. V lost 2 bases to trimming and J lost 7 bases; unmatched junction nucleotides: 5. The CDR3 runs 14 residues. Germline assignment: CDR1 MNHNY and CDR2 SVGAGI (reference sequence).

The chain recombines TRBV27 with TRBJ2-3; 8 bases line up with TRBD2. CDR1 is MNHEY, CDR2 SMNVEV, per germline (reference sequence). There are 16 residues in the CDR3. V shed 4 bases, J shed 2 bases, and the junction held 8 bases outside the gene matches. The CDR3 region is CASSYQGTRHTDTQYF. In DNA form, the CDR3 reads TGTGCCAGCAGTTATCAGGGGACTAGGCACACAGATACGCAGTATTTT.

The chain recombines TRBV25-1 with TRBJ2-1; D perhaps matches TRBD1 (5 bases). This CDR3 comprises 13 residues. Trimming cost V 4 bases and J 9 bases, with 13 bases left between them. Looked up from germline, CDR1 is MGHDK and CDR2 is SYGVNS. CDR3 residues: CASSGSIRGEQFF. Here the CDR3 DNA reads TGTGCCAGCAGTGGTTCCATTAGGGGTGAGCAGTTCTTC.